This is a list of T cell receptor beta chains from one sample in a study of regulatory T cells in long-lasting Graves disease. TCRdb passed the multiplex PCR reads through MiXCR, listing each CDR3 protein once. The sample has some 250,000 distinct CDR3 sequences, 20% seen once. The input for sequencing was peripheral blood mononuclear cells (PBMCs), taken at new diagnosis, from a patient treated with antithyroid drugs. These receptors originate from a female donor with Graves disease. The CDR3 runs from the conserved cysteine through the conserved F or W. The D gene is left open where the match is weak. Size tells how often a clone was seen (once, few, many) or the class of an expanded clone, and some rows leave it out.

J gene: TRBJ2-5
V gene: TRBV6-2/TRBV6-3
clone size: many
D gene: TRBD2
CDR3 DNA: TGTGCCAGGGGCCCACAGGCGGGAGACGTAGAGACCCAGTACTTC
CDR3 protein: CARGPQAGDVETQYF

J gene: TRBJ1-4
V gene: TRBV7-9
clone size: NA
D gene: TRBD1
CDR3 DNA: TGTGCCAGCAGCTTAGGTGGGGACAGGGGGCTTAATGAAAAACTGTTTTTT
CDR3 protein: CASSLGGDRGLNEKLFF

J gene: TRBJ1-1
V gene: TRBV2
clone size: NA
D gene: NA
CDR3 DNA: TGTGCCAGCACTAGTACGAGGAACACTGAAGCTTTCTTT
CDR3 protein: CASTSTRNTEAFF

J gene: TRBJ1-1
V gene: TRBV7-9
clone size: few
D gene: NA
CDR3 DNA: TGTGCCAGCAGCTTACGGGGGAGGAGCACTGGAGCTTTCTTT
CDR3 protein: CASSLRGRSTGAFF

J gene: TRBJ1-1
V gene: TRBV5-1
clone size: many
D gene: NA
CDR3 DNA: TGCGCCAGCAGCTTGGTCGGCAGGGGGAACACTGAAGCTTTCTTT
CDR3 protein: CASSLVGRGNTEAFF

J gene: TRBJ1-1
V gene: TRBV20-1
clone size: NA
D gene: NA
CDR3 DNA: TGCAGTGCTAACCGACAGGCGAACACTGAAGCTTTCTTT
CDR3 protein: CSANRQANTEAFF

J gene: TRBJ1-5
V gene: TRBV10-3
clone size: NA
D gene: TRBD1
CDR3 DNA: TGTGCCATCAGTGAGCGACAGGGGATCCAGCCCCAGCATTTT
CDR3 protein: CAISERQGIQPQHF

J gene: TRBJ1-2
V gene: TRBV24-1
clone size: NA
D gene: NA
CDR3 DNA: TGTGCCACCAGTGATTTGGGGGGGGACCTCTATGGCTACACCTTC
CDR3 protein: CATSDLGGDLYGYTF

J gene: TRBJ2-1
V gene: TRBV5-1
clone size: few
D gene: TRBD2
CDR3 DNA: TGCGCCAGCAGCCTTATAGCGGGGGCTTACAATGAGCAGTTCTTC
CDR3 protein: CASSLIAGAYNEQFF

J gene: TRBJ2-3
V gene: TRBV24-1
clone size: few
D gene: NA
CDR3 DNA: TGTGCCACCAGTGATTCGGGCAGGGGGGACACAGATACGCAGTATTTT
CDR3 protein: CATSDSGRGDTDTQYF

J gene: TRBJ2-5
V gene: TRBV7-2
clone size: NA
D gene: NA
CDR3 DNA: TGTGCCAGCAGCCTTCTGGGTACAGTGTCCCAAGAGACCCAGTACTTC
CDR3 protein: CASSLLGTVSQETQYF

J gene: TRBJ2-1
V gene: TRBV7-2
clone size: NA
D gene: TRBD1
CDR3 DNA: TGTGCCAGCAGTACCGGGACAGGAAACTACGAGCAGTTCTTC
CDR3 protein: CASSTGTGNYEQFF

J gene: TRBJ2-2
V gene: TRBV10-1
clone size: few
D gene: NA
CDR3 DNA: TGCGCCAGCAGTGCTTCCCCCCCGAACACCGGGGAGCTGTTTTTT
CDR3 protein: CASSASPPNTGELFF

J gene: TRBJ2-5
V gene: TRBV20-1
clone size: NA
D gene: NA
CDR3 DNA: TGCAGTGCTAGTAACACAGCCCGGGAGACCCAGTACTTC
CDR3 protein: CSASNTARETQYF

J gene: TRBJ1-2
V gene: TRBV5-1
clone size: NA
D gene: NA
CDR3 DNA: TGCGCCAGCAGCTTGGGTGGGGAAAACTATGGCTACACCTTC
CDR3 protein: CASSLGGENYGYTF

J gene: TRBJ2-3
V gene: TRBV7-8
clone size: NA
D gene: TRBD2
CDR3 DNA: TGTGCCAGCAGCGCGGGGGGCAGGGATACGCAGTATTTT
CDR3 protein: CASSAGGRDTQYF

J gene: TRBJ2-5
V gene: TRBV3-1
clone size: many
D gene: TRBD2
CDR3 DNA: TGTGCCAGCAGCCCCCGACTAGCGGGACAGAAGGAGACCCAGTACTTC
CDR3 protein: CASSPRLAGQKETQYF

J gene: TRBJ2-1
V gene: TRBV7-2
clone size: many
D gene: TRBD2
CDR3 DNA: TGTGTAGCGGGGCCCTACAATGAGCAGTTCTTC
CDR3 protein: CVAGPYNEQFF

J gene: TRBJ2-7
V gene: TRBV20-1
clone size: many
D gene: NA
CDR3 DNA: TGCAGTGCTGCGCTAAGCTCCTACGAGCAGTACTTC
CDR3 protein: CSAALSSYEQYF

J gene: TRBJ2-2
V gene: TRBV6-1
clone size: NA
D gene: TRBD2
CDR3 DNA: TGTGCCAGCTTTTACAGGCCTAGCGGGACCGGGGAGCTGTTTTTT
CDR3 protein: CASFYRPSGTGELFF

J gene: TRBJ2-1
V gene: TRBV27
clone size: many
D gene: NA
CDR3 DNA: TGTGCCAGCAGTTTATCTGAAAACAATGAGCAGTTCTTC
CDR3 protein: CASSLSENNEQFF

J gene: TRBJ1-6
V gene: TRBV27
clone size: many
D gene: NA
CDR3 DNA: TGTGCCAGCAGATTGAATATTGGGTCACCCCTCCACTTT
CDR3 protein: CASRLNIGSPLHF